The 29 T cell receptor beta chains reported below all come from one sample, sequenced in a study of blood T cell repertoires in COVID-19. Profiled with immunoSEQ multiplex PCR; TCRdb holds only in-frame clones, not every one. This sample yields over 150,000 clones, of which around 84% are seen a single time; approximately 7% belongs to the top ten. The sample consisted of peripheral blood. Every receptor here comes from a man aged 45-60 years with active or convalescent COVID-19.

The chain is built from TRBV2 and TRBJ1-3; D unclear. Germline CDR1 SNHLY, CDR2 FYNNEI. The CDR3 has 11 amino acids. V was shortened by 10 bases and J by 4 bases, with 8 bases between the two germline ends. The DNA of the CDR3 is TGTGCCACCGGGAGGGGAAACACCATATATTTT. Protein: CATGRGNTIYF.

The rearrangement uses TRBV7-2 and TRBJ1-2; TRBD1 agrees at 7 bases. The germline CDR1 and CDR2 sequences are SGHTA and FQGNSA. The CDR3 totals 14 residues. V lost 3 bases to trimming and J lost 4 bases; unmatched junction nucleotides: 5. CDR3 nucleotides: TGTGCCAGCAGCTTGGGGGACAGAGCCTATGGCTACACCTTC. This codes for CASSLGDRAYGYTF.

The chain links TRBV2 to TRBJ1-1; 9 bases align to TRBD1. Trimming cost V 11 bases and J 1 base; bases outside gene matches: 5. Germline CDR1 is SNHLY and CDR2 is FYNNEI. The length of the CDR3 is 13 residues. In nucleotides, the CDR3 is TGTGCCGGGGACAGGGAATCGAACACTGAAGCTTTCTTT. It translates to CAGDRESNTEAFF.

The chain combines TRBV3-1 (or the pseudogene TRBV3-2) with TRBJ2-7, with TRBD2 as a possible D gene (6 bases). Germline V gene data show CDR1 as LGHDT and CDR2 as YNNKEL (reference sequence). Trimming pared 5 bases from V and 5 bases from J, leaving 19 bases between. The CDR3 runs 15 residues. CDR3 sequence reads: CASSFSYRDFNEQYF. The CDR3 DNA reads TGTGCCAGCAGCTTTTCTTACCGGGACTTCAACGAGCAGTACTTC.

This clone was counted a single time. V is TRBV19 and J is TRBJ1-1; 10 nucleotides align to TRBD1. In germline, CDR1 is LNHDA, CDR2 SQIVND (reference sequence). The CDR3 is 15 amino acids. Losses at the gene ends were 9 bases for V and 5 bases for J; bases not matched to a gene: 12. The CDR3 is CASQTGGAFPTEAFF. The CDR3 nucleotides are TGTGCCAGCCAGACAGGGGGCGCGTTTCCGACTGAAGCTTTCTTT. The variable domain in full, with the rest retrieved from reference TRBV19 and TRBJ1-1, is DGGITQSPKYLFRKEGQNVTLSCEQNLNHDAMYWYRQDPGQGLRLIYYSQIVNDFQKGDIAEGYSVSREKKESFPLTVTSAQKNPTAFYLCASQTGGAFPTEAFFGQGTRLTVV.

The CDR3 DNA reads as TGTGCCAGTAGTATATACCCGGGGAACTCTGGAAACACCATATATTTT. Translation: CASSIYPGNSGNTIYF. V gene TRBV19 combines with J gene TRBJ1-3; D gene unclear. Germline assignment: CDR1 LNHDA and CDR2 SQIVND (reference sequence). Trimming removed 2 bases at V and 0 bases at J, with 11 bases between. This CDR3 is built from 16 residues.

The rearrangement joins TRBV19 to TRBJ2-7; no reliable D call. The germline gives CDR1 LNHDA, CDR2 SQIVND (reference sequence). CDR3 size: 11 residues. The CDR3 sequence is CARTAVYEQYF. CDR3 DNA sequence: TGTGCTCGCACGGCGGTCTACGAGCAGTACTTC.

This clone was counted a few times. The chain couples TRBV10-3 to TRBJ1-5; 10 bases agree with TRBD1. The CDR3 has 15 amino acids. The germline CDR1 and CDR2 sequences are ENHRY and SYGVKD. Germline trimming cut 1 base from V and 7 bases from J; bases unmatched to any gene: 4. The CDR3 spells CAISEFRTGGQPQHF. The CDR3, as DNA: TGTGCCATCAGTGAGTTTCGGACAGGGGGACAGCCCCAGCATTTT.

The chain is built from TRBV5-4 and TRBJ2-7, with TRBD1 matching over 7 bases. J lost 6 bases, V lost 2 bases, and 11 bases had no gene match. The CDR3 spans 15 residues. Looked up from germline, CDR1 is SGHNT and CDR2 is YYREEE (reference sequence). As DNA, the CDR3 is TGTGCCAGCAGCTTCGCGACAGGGAGTTCGGGCGAGCAGTACTTC. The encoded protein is CASSFATGSSGEQYF. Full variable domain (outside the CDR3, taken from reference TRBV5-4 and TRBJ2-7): ETGVTQSPTHLIKTRGQQVTLRCSSQSGHNTVSWYQQALGQGPQFIFQYYREEENGRGNFPPRFSGLQFPNYSSELNVNALELDDSALYLCASSFATGSSGEQYFGPGTRLTVT.

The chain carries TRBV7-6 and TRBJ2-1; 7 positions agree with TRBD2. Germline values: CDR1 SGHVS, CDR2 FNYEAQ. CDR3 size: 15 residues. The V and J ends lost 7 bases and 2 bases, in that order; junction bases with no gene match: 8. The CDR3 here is CASTVGGEAYNEQFF. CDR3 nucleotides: TGTGCCAGCACAGTTGGGGGGGAGGCCTACAATGAGCAGTTCTTC.

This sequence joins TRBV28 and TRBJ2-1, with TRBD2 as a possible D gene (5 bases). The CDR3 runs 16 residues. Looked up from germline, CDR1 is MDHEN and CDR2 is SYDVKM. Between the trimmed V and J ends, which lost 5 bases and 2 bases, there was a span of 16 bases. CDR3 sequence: CASSPSMVAPYNEQFF. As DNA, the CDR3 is TGTGCCAGCAGTCCCTCGATGGTAGCGCCCTACAATGAGCAGTTCTTC.

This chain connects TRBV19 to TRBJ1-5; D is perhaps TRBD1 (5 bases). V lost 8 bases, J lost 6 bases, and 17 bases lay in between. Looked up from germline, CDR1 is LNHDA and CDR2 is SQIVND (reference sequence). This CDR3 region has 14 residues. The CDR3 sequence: CASGANGPPQPQHF. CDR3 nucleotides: TGTGCCAGTGGGGCAAACGGGCCGCCTCAGCCCCAGCATTTT.

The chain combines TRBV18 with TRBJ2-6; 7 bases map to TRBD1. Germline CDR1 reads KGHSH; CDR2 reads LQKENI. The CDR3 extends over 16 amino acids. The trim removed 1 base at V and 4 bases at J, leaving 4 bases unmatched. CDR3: CASSPQGATGANVLTF. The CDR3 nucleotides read TGTGCCAGCTCACCACAGGGGGCTACGGGGGCCAACGTCCTGACTTTC.

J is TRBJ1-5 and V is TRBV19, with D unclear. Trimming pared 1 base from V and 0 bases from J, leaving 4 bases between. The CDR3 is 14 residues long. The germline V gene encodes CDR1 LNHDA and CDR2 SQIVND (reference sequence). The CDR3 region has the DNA TGTGCCAGTAGTATAGCCGGTAGCAATCAGCCCCAGCATTTT. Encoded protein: CASSIAGSNQPQHF.

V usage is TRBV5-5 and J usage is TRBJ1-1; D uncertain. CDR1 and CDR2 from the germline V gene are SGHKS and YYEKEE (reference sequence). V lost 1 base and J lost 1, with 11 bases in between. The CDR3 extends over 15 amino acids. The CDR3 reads CASSLSPWRNTEAFF. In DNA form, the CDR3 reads TGTGCCAGCAGCTTGTCGCCGTGGAGGAACACTGAAGCTTTCTTT.

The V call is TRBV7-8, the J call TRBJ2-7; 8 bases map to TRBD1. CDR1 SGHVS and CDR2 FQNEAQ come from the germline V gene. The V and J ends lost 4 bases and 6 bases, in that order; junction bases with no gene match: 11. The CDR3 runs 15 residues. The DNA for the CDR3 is TGTGCCAGCAGCTCTCAGGGACAGGCGCCTGGCGAGCAGTACTTC. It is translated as CASSSQGQAPGEQYF.

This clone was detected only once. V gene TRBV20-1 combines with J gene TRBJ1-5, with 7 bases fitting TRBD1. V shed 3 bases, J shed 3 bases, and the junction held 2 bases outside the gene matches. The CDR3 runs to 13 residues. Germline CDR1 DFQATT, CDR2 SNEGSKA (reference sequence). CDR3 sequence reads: CSASGTDNQPQHF. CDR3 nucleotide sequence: TGCAGTGCTAGTGGGACAGACAATCAGCCCCAGCATTTT.

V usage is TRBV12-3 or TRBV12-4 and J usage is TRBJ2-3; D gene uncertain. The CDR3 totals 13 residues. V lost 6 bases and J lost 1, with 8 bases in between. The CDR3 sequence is CASRPIGTDTQYF. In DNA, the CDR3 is TGTGCCAGCAGGCCTATCGGCACAGATACGCAGTATTTT.

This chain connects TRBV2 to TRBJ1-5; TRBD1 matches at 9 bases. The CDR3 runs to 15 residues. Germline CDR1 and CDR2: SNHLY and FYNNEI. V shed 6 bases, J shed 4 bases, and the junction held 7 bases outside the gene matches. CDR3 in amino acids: CASSQTGTGNQPQHF. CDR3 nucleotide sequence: TGTGCCAGCAGCCAGACCGGGACAGGGAATCAGCCCCAGCATTTT. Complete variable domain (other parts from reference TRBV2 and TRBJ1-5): EPEVTQTPSHQVTQMGQEVILRCVPISNHLYFYWYRQILGQKVEFLVSFYNNEISEKSEIFDDQFSVERPDGSNFTLKIRSTKLEDSAMYFCASSQTGTGNQPQHFGDGTRLSIL.

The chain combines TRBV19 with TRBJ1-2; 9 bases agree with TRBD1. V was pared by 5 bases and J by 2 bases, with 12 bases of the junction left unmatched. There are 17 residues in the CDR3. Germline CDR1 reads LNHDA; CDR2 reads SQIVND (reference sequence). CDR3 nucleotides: TGTGCCAGTAGTCTACTCAGCTACGGGACAGGGAACTATGGCTACACCTTC. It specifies CASSLLSYGTGNYGYTF. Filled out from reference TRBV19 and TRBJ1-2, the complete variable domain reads DGGITQSPKYLFRKEGQNVTLSCEQNLNHDAMYWYRQDPGQGLRLIYYSQIVNDFQKGDIAEGYSVSREKKESFPLTVTSAQKNPTAFYLCASSLLSYGTGNYGYTFGSGTRLTVV.

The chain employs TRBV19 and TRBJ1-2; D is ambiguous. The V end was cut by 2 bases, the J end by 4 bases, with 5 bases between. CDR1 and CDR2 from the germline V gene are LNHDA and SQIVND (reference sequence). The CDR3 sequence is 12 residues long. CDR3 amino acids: CASSIPIYGYTF. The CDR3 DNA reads TGTGCCAGTAGTATACCTATCTATGGCTACACCTTC.

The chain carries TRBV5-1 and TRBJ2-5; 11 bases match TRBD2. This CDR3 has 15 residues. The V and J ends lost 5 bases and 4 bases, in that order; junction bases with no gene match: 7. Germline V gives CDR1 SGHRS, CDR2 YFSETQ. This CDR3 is CASSLAGGMVETQYF. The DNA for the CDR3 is TGCGCCAGCAGTTTAGCGGGAGGGATGGTAGAGACCCAGTACTTC.

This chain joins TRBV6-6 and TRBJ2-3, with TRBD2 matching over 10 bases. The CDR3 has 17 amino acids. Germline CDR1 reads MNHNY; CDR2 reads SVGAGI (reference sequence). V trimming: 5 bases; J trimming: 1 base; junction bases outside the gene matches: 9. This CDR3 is CASSPNEGTSGTDTQYF. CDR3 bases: TGTGCCAGCAGTCCCAATGAGGGGACTAGCGGCACAGATACGCAGTATTTT.

The DNA for the CDR3 is TGTGCCAGCAGCTTGATTGGGGGGGGCACTGAAGCTTTCTTT. Its protein product is CASSLIGGGTEAFF. V and J are TRBV11-2 and TRBJ1-1, with a tentative D call TRBD1 (5 bases). This CDR3 is built from 14 residues. V dropped 3 bases and J dropped 4 bases, with 12 bases sitting between them. The V gene's germline CDR1 is SGHAT and CDR2 FQNNGV.

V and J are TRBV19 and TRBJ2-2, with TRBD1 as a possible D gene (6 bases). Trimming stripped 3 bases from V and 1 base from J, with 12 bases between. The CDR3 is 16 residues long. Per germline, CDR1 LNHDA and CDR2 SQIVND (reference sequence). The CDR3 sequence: CASSIPRGGNTGELFF. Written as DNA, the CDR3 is TGTGCCAGTAGTATCCCTCGAGGGGGGAACACCGGGGAGCTGTTTTTT.

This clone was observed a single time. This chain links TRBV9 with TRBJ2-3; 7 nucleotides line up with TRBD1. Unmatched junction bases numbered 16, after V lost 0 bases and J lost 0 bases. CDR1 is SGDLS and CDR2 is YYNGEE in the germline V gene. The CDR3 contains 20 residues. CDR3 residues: CASSVEPFRRTGSSTDTQYF. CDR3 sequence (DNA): TGTGCCAGCAGCGTAGAACCTTTCAGGCGGACAGGTTCTAGCACAGATACGCAGTATTTT. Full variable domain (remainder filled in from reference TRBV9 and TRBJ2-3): DSGVTQTPKHLITATGQRVTLRCSPRSGDLSVYWYQQSLDQGLQFLIQYYNGEERAKGNILERFSAQQFPDLHSELNLSSLELGDSALYFCASSVEPFRRTGSSTDTQYFGPGTRLTVL.

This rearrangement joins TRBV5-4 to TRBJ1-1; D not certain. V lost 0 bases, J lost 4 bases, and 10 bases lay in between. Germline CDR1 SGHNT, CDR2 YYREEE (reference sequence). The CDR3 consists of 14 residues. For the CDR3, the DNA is TGTGCCAGCAGCTTGGTAGGGAGTATCACTGAAGCTTTCTTT. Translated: CASSLVGSITEAFF.

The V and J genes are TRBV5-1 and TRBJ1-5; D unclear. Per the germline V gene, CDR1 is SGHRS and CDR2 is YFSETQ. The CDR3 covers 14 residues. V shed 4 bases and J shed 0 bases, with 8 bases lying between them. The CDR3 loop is CASSAGSSNQPQHF. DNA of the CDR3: TGCGCCAGCAGCGCCGGGAGTAGCAATCAGCCCCAGCATTTT.

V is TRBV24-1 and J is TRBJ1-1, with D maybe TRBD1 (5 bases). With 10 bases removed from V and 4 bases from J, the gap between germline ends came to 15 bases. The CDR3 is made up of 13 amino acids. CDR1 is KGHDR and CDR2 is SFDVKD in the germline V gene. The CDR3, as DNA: TGTGCCACGGAATCCCAGGGTACCACTGAAGCTTTCTTT. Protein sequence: CATESQGTTEAFF.